The source of this T cell receptor beta chain is a study of STAT3 mutations in large granular lymphocyte leukemia. Repertoires were generated with immunoSEQ multiplex PCR, while TCRdb's copy carries only in-frame clones and drops some. The sample contains about a thousand clones, around 50% of which appear only once. The study's findings and limits: Every T-cell large granular lymphocyte leukemia patient had at least one immunodominant TCR beta clonotype. Samples missed the first appearance of the clone. TCR clonotype switching after therapy occurred in about 35% of the 18 patients. Differing intervals and regimens complicate linking therapy response to clone burden.

V shed 1 base and J shed 3 bases, with 13 bases lying between them. This CDR3 is built from 15 residues. Germline values: CDR1 LGHNA, CDR2 YNFKEQ. This clone was detected once. Its specificity is unknown. This sequence originates from a human donor with T large granular lymphocyte leukemia. Some clones in this sample may be carry-over from other donors' samples. This chain uses TRBV4-2 with TRBJ2-7; D unclear. Sequencing was carried out using PBMCs. CDR3 coding DNA: TGTGCCAGCAGCCAAGGAGGTAGCAATTTCTACGAGCAGTACTTC. Its translation is CASSQGGSNFYEQYF.